The 13 T cell receptor beta chains below were found in one sample sequenced in a study of T cell repertoires in cytomegalovirus infection. Via MiXCR, TCRdb re-called the reads, giving one row per CDR3 protein. This table holds 120,000 to 150,000 distinct CDR3 sequences, about 6% found once. The source material was PBMCs. These receptors all stem from a human donor in good health (CMV status not recorded). Some clones in this sample may be carry-over from other donors' samples.

In this sample, this clonotype turned up many times. The gene calls are TRBV6-6 and TRBJ1-1; 8 nucleotides match TRBD1. The CDR3 runs to 18 residues. The germline V gene encodes CDR1 MNHNY and CDR2 SVGAGI (reference sequence). V lost 2 bases to trimming and J lost 4 bases; unmatched junction nucleotides: 15. The CDR3 region has the DNA TGTGCCAGCAGTTACCGTCACTCAGGGGGCCCTGTAGTCACTGAAGCTTTCTTT. Translated, it gives CASSYRHSGGPVVTEAFF.

This clonotype has ten or more counts. The chain employs TRBV19 and TRBJ1-5, with a weak D call TRBD1 (6 bases). In germline, CDR1 is LNHDA, CDR2 SQIVND (reference sequence). This CDR3 contains 15 residues. V was pared by 1 base and J by 7 bases, with 14 bases between. CDR3 sequence reads: CASSIVNRADQPQHF. The CDR3 DNA is TGTGCCAGTAGTATAGTCAACAGGGCGGACCAGCCCCAGCATTTT.

This clonotype was observed at least ten times. The chain combines TRBV7-2 with TRBJ1-2; 8 positions match TRBD1. With V trimmed by 5 bases and J by 0 bases, 8 bases remained unmatched. Germline V gene lookup returns CDR1 SGHTA and CDR2 FQGNSA. This CDR3 has 16 amino acids. Here the CDR3 reads CASSPQTGDSNYGYTF. The CDR3, as DNA: TGTGCCAGCAGCCCCCAGACAGGGGACTCTAACTATGGCTACACCTTC.

This clonotype occurred a few times. The chain couples TRBV20-1 to TRBJ1-4; 9 nucleotides align to TRBD1. J was trimmed by 6 bases and V by 2 bases; bases with no gene match: 4. This CDR3 is 14 amino acids long. Germline CDR1 reads DFQATT; CDR2 reads SNEGSKA (reference sequence). The DNA for the CDR3 is TGCAGTGCTAGACGGGGACAGGGAGATGAAAAACTGTTTTTT. This sequence encodes CSARRGQGDEKLFF.

This chain connects TRBV20-1 to TRBJ1-2, with D tentatively TRBD1 (6 bases). The germline CDR1 and CDR2 sequences are DFQATT and SNEGSKA (reference sequence). V was cut by 4 bases and J by 3 bases, with 9 bases left in between. There are 12 residues in the CDR3. CDR3 sequence reads: CSATGEDYGYTF. Here the CDR3 DNA reads TGCAGTGCTACAGGGGAGGACTATGGCTACACCTTC.

This clonotype was found many times. The CDR3 spells CASSIASGGYNEQFF. In DNA, the CDR3 is TGTGCCAGTAGTATCGCTAGCGGGGGATACAATGAGCAGTTCTTC. The V gene is TRBV19, the J gene TRBJ2-1, with 10 nucleotides matching TRBD2. This CDR3 has 15 residues. Per germline, CDR1 LNHDA and CDR2 SQIVND (reference sequence). Trimming cost V 3 bases and J 4 bases; bases outside gene matches: 3.

This clonotype was found many times. V is TRBV6-5 and J is TRBJ1-6; no firm D call. V was shortened by 0 bases and J by 0 bases, with 9 bases between the two germline ends. CDR1 and CDR2 from the germline V gene are MNHEY and SVGAGI. This CDR3 has 17 residues. As DNA, the CDR3 is TGTGCCAGCAGTTACTCGTTCAGGTCCTCCTATAATTCACCCCTCCACTTT. This encodes CASSYSFRSSYNSPLHF.

Ten or more counts support this clonotype. The rearrangement joins TRBV6-2 or TRBV6-3 to TRBJ2-7, with TRBD1 matching over 8 bases. Germline trimming cut 8 bases from V and 5 bases from J; bases unmatched to any gene: 11. Germline CDR1 reads MNHEY; CDR2 reads SVGEGT. The CDR3 length is 14 residues. DNA for the CDR3: TGTGCCAGCGAAACGACAGGGGAAGCGGACGAGCAGTACTTC. It translates to CASETTGEADEQYF.

This clonotype appeared many times. The chain employs TRBV20-1 and TRBJ2-1; TRBD2 agrees at 11 bases. The CDR3 spans 14 residues. Germline CDR1 reads DFQATT; CDR2 reads SNEGSKA (reference sequence). Germline trimming cut 5 bases from V and 6 bases from J; bases unmatched to any gene: 6. CDR3 sequence reads: CSAGRGTSGNEQFF. CDR3 sequence (DNA): TGCAGTGCTGGGAGGGGGACTAGCGGCAATGAGCAGTTCTTC.

This clonotype came up many times. This sequence joins TRBV29-1 and TRBJ1-2; maybe TRBD1 (6 bases). Trimming pared 6 bases from V and 6 bases from J, leaving 14 bases between. Germline loops: CDR1 SQVTM, CDR2 ANQGSEA. The CDR3 length is 12 residues. CDR3 nucleotides: TGCAGCGTGGAGGAACAGGGCGATGGCTACACCTTC. Its translation is CSVEEQGDGYTF.

This clonotype was seen a handful of times. The rearrangement links TRBV30 to TRBJ2-7; D is ambiguous. CDR1 is GTSNPN, CDR2 SVGIG, per germline (reference sequence). The CDR3 is 11 amino acids. The V end was cut by 4 bases, the J end by 7 bases, with 11 bases between. CDR3 residues: CAWIDFPEQYF. CDR3 bases: TGTGCCTGGATTGACTTCCCGGAGCAGTACTTC. Filled out from reference TRBV30 and TRBJ2-7, the complete variable domain reads SQTIHQWPATLVQPVGSPLSLECTVEGTSNPNLYWYRQAAGRGLQLLFYSVGIGQISSEVPQNLSASRPQDRQFILSSKKLLLSDSGFYLCAWIDFPEQYFGPGTRLTVT.

The chain carries TRBV29-1 and TRBJ1-1; perhaps TRBD1 as D (6 bases). Between the trimmed V and J ends, which lost 7 bases and 4 bases, there was a span of 25 bases. Germline CDR1 is SQVTM and CDR2 is ANQGSEA. This CDR3 region has 16 residues. Here the CDR3 reads CSGGGPQQGPGTEAFF. The CDR3 bases are TGCAGCGGGGGGGGGCCCCAACAGGGACCGGGCACTGAAGCTTTCTTT.

This clonotype was counted many times. The rearrangement uses TRBV4-3 and TRBJ2-2; TRBD1 is a possible D gene (5 bases). Trimming shortened V by 0 bases and J by 1 base, and 6 bases separated the two germline ends. Germline CDR1 reads LGHNA; CDR2 reads YSLEER. The CDR3 totals 15 residues. The CDR3 loop reads CASSQDQGNTGELFF. Here the CDR3 DNA reads TGCGCCAGCAGCCAAGATCAGGGGAACACCGGGGAGCTGTTTTTT.